This T cell receptor beta chain was profiled in a study of blood T cells in healthy people across ages. The germline V and J ends were trimmed by 3 bases and 7 bases, with 16 bases remaining between them. Germline CDR1 is MGHDK and CDR2 is SYGVNS. This CDR3 has 15 residues. With regard to this clonotype: What it binds is unknown.

The authors ran a second PCR of about 7 to 11 cycles using a sample-barcoded 5' primer and a J-beta primer mix. Each TCR beta cDNA got a 12-nucleotide random molecular identifier. MiXCR, applied by TCRdb to the 5' RACE reads, yields one record per CDR3 protein. Here the sample spans 600,000 to 650,000 distinct CDR3 sequences, approximately 50% being singletons. Points from the study as a whole: While age rose, TCR beta diversity per million T cells dropped in a roughly linear way.

Drawing of peripheral blood yielded roughly 9.8 milliliters from each donor. PBMCs were isolated at a quantity of at least 7 million per sample. The chain recombines TRBV25-1 with TRBJ2-1, with a weak D call TRBD1 (5 bases). The sequence came from a man aged 60 to 75 in good health. Sequencing was performed on blood. The CDR3 nucleotides are TGTGCCAGCAGTGAGGGGCCAACCATCCGGAATGAGCAGTTCTTC. It is translated as CASSEGPTIRNEQFF.